These 14 T cell receptor beta chains share one sample of origin, sequenced in a study of shared clonotypes between healthy human individuals. The repertoire was sequenced with immunoSEQ multiplex PCR; TCRdb's copy has only in-frame clones and lacks some. Among around 1.4 million clones, approximately 98.5% were seen once, and the ten largest hold approximately 0.38%. Sequencing was done on a sample of naive CD4+ T cells sorted from blood. Subset here: CD45RA+ positively selected. The origin of the receptors is a man aged 25 to 40 in good health.

The J gene is TRBJ2-1, the V gene TRBV9; D possibly matches TRBD1 or TRBD2 (5 bases each). This CDR3 has 15 amino acids. Trimming stripped 5 bases from V and 2 bases from J, with 14 bases between. CDR1 is SGDLS and CDR2 is YYNGEE in the germline V gene. This CDR3 reads CASRRGVGAYNEQFF. The CDR3 DNA sequence: TGTGCCAGCAGGAGAGGGGTTGGAGCCTACAATGAGCAGTTCTTC.

The CDR3 sequence: CASSLAGIGEKLFF. DNA of the CDR3: TGTGCCAGCAGTTTAGCTGGGATCGGGGAAAAACTGTTTTTT. The chain has TRBV28 and TRBJ1-4; no reliable D call. The germline gives CDR1 MDHEN, CDR2 SYDVKM. The CDR3 runs to 14 residues. Trimming removed 2 bases from V and 8 bases from J, with 12 bases in between.

The chain carries TRBV27 and TRBJ1-5, with D unclear. From germline, CDR1 is MNHEY and CDR2 SMNVEV (reference sequence). The V gene lost 4 bases and the J gene lost 4 bases, with 8 bases spanning the gap. The CDR3 extends over 13 amino acids. This chain's CDR3 is CASSWLVNQPQHF. CDR3 nucleotide sequence: TGTGCCAGCAGTTGGCTAGTTAATCAGCCCCAGCATTTT.

This chain connects TRBV6-5 to TRBJ2-7; D is unresolved. The germline V gene has CDR1 MNHEY and CDR2 SVGAGI. The CDR3 covers 11 residues. V shed 5 bases and J shed 5 bases, with 7 bases lying between them. The CDR3 sequence: CASSDGHEQYF. CDR3 coding DNA: TGTGCCAGCAGTGACGGGCACGAGCAGTACTTC.

V and J are TRBV5-1 and TRBJ2-1; the D is unclear. Trimming took off 0 bases at V and 2 bases at J, with 12 bases between the two ends. This CDR3 is built from 16 residues. Germline V gene data show CDR1 as SGHRS and CDR2 as YFSETQ. The CDR3 DNA sequence: TGCGCCAGCAGCTTGGTGAGCTCAATGACCTACAATGAGCAGTTCTTC. Translating gives CASSLVSSMTYNEQFF.

The CDR3 bases are TGTGCCAGCAGTTACATTGGGACTCCTAGCGAGCAGTACTTC. It is translated as CASSYIGTPSEQYF. The chain joins TRBV6-5 to TRBJ2-7; possibly TRBD2 for D (6 bases). The CDR3 covers 14 residues. From germline, CDR1 is MNHEY and CDR2 SVGAGI. V was shortened by 2 bases and J by 6 bases, with 14 bases between the two germline ends.

In the case of this clone: The same CDR3 also results from other DNA sequences found in this sample. The V and J genes are TRBV28 and TRBJ2-1; TRBD2 is a possible D gene (6 bases). Deletions cut 8 bases from V and 4 bases from J, with 9 bases between. The CDR3 spans 12 residues. Germline V gives CDR1 MDHEN, CDR2 SYDVKM. The CDR3 sequence: CASAGLYNEQFF. The CDR3 bases are TGTGCCAGCGCGGGGCTATACAATGAGCAGTTCTTC. Full variable domain (missing parts from reference TRBV28 and TRBJ2-1): DVKVTQSSRYLVKRTGEKVFLECVQDMDHENMFWYRQDPGLGLRLIYFSYDVKMKEKGDIPEGYSVSREKKERFSLILESASTNQTSMYLCASAGLYNEQFFGPGTRLTVL.

The V gene is TRBV13, the J gene TRBJ2-7; D could derive from TRBD1 or TRBD2 (6 bases each). Germline V gives CDR1 PRHDT, CDR2 FYEKMQ (reference sequence). CDR3 length: 15 amino acids. V lost 6 bases and J 2 bases, leaving 17 bases between the germline ends. CDR3 DNA: TGTGCCAGCAGTACGCGCGGGACATATGCCTACGAGCAGTACTTC. Protein product: CASSTRGTYAYEQYF.

This clone has a single count. V usage is TRBV7-9 and J usage is TRBJ2-2; D ambiguous. Germline CDR1 and CDR2: SEHNR and FQNEAQ (reference sequence). The CDR3 consists of 16 residues. The germline V and J ends were trimmed by 0 bases and 6 bases, with 14 bases remaining between them. CDR3 nucleotide sequence: TGTGCCAGCAGCTTAGCGTTGGAGAGGCCAGCCGGGGAGCTGTTTTTT. Translated: CASSLALERPAGELFF.

V gene TRBV5-1 combines with J gene TRBJ2-7; 10 bases match TRBD1. Germline CDR1 reads SGHRS; CDR2 reads YFSETQ. Germline trimming cut 3 bases from V and 5 bases from J; bases unmatched to any gene: 11. The CDR3 loop spans 16 amino acids. DNA of the CDR3: TGCGCCAGCAGCTCGAAACCGGGACAGGGGCCTAACGAGCAGTACTTC. It is translated as CASSSKPGQGPNEQYF.

About this clone itself: Different DNA sequences within this sample yield the same CDR3. This chain uses TRBV18 with TRBJ2-3; D gene ambiguous. Trimming took off 3 bases at V and 0 bases at J, with 7 bases between the two ends. CDR3 length equals 14 residues. CDR1 is KGHSH, CDR2 LQKENI, per germline. CDR3 in DNA: TGTGCCAGCTCACCTCTTCCTAGCACAGATACGCAGTATTTT. Translating gives CASSPLPSTDTQYF.

The chain recombines TRBV5-1 with TRBJ2-1; no reliable D call. The CDR3 runs to 15 residues. The germline gives CDR1 SGHRS, CDR2 YFSETQ. Trimming pared 5 bases from V and 2 bases from J, leaving 14 bases between. The CDR3 region is CASSSTTAAYNEQFF. For the CDR3, the DNA is TGCGCCAGCAGTTCAACGACGGCCGCCTACAATGAGCAGTTCTTC.

The chain is built from TRBV7-2 and TRBJ1-5; maybe TRBD1 (5 bases). CDR3 size: 13 residues. Germline lookup yields CDR1 SGHTA and CDR2 FQGNSA. V gave up 4 bases and J gave up 6 bases, with 10 bases separating them. CDR3: CASSSGTVQPQHF. Written as DNA, the CDR3 is TGTGCCAGCAGCTCAGGGACCGTTCAGCCCCAGCATTTT.

The chain carries TRBV11-2 and TRBJ2-7; 8 bases line up with TRBD2. The CDR3 length is 17 residues. CDR1 SGHAT and CDR2 FQNNGV come from the germline V gene. Trimming took 1 base from V and 1 from J; bases not matched to a gene: 9. This chain's CDR3 is CASSLADRGGGSYEQYF. The DNA for the CDR3 is TGTGCCAGCAGCTTAGCTGATCGGGGGGGAGGATCCTACGAGCAGTACTTC. The complete variable domain, with remaining parts taken from reference TRBV11-2 and TRBJ2-7, reads EAGVAQSPRYKIIEKRQSVAFWCNPISGHATLYWYQQILGQGPKLLIQFQNNGVVDDSQLPKDRFSAERLKGVDSTLKIQPAKLEDSAVYLCASSLADRGGGSYEQYFGPGTRLTVT.